Listed here are 24 T cell receptor beta chains from one sample, sequenced in a study of response to subunit inactivated influenza vaccine. From the RT-PCR reads, TCRdb called clonotypes with MiXCR, one entry per CDR3 protein. Of about 520,000 distinct CDR3 sequences detected, about 25% appear once; the ten largest clones hold 1.9%. This material consisted of CD4+ T cells sorted from PBMCs, taken approximately 5 days after vaccination. Every receptor here comes from a man aged 50 or older who received an inactivated influenza vaccine.

The chain combines TRBV12-3 or TRBV12-4 with TRBJ2-3; possible D gene TRBD2, 6 bases. Between the trimmed V and J ends, which lost 6 bases and 8 bases, there was a span of 15 bases. There are 13 residues in the CDR3. CDR3 nucleotide sequence: TGTGCCAGCAGACTGACTAGGGTCGGTACGCAGTATTTT. Encoded protein: CASRLTRVGTQYF.

In this sample, this clonotype turned up a few times. The chain combines TRBV25-1 with TRBJ2-7; D gene uncertain. This CDR3 contains 12 residues. V was trimmed by 2 bases and J by 2 bases, leaving 4 bases between them. In germline, CDR1 is MGHDK, CDR2 SYGVNS. Here the CDR3 reads CASSERTYEQYF. CDR3 coding DNA: TGTGCCAGCAGTGAACGCACCTACGAGCAGTACTTC.

The rearrangement uses TRBV4-3 and TRBJ1-1; D uncertain. V dropped 2 bases and J dropped 0 bases, with 7 bases sitting between them. This CDR3 region has 14 residues. CDR1 is LGHNA and CDR2 is YSLEER in the germline V gene. CDR3: CASSQTSVNTEAFF. CDR3 coding DNA: TGCGCCAGCAGCCAAACTTCCGTGAACACTGAAGCTTTCTTT.

This clonotype was seen a handful of times. The gene calls are TRBV6-2 or TRBV6-3 and TRBJ1-2, with D hard to call. In germline, CDR1 is MNHEY, CDR2 SVGEGT. CDR3 length: 15 residues. With 4 bases removed from V and 2 bases from J, the gap between germline ends came to 14 bases. CDR3 amino acids: CASSLPEAGNYGYTF. The DNA of the CDR3 is TGTGCCAGCAGTTTACCTGAGGCGGGGAACTATGGCTACACCTTC.

This chain uses TRBV4-2 with TRBJ2-7; D may be TRBD1 (6 bases). The CDR3 is made up of 15 amino acids. V was clipped by 0 bases and J by 2 bases, with 11 bases between them. Germline V CDR1 and CDR2: LGHNA, YNFKEQ. CDR3 protein: CASSQDGQSPYEQYF. In nucleotides, the CDR3 is TGTGCCAGCAGCCAAGATGGACAGTCACCCTACGAGCAGTACTTC.

The CDR3 reads CASRLQPRGRDQPQHF. CDR3 coding DNA: TGTGCCAGCAGACTCCAACCCCGCGGGAGGGATCAGCCCCAGCATTTT. The chain employs TRBV6-2 or TRBV6-3 and TRBJ1-5; D is unresolved. This CDR3 has 16 amino acids. The germline V and J ends were trimmed by 6 bases and 5 bases, with 20 bases remaining between them. The V gene's germline CDR1 is MNHEY and CDR2 SVGEGT.

The chain recombines TRBV5-1 with TRBJ2-1; TRBD2 agrees at 14 bases. Germline V lookup: CDR1 SGHRS, CDR2 YFSETQ. V shed 4 bases, J shed 2 bases, and the junction held 5 bases outside the gene matches. The CDR3 is made up of 17 amino acids. The CDR3 DNA reads TGCGCCAGCAGCCCCGGGACTAGCGGGGGAACCTACAATGAGCAGTTCTTC. Amino acid sequence: CASSPGTSGGTYNEQFF.

The gene calls are TRBV20-1 and TRBJ2-3; a possible D gene is TRBD2 (5 bases). Looked up from germline, CDR1 is DFQATT and CDR2 is SNEGSKA (reference sequence). This CDR3 comprises 14 residues. Trimming removed 3 bases from V and 3 bases from J, with 13 bases in between. CDR3 protein: CSASQSSGTDTQYF. The CDR3 DNA is TGCAGTGCTAGCCAAAGCTCGGGGACAGATACGCAGTATTTT.

This clonotype was seen only a few times. The chain combines TRBV4-2 with TRBJ2-3, with a possible D match to TRBD2 (5 bases). The CDR3 length is 15 residues. CDR1 and CDR2 (germline): LGHNA, YNFKEQ. Trimming pared 6 bases from V and 7 bases from J, leaving 20 bases between. This CDR3 is CASSRGEYTPNTQYF. The CDR3 coding sequence is TGTGCCAGCAGTCGTGGGGAGTACACCCCTAATACGCAGTATTTT.

This chain uses TRBV24-1 with TRBJ2-2; 9 nucleotides agree with TRBD1. The J segment lost 4 bases and the V segment lost 4 bases, leaving 6 bases of the junction unmatched. This CDR3 is built from 16 residues. Germline V gives CDR1 KGHDR, CDR2 SFDVKD. Here the CDR3 DNA reads TGTGCCACCAGTGACCCACAGGGGGCGACCACCGGGGAGCTGTTTTTT. It is translated as CATSDPQGATTGELFF.

The rearrangement links TRBV4-3 to TRBJ2-2; 8 positions agree with TRBD2. This CDR3 is 14 amino acids long. Looked up from germline, CDR1 is LGHNA and CDR2 is YSLEER. V was pared by 0 bases and J by 7 bases, with 1 base of the junction left unmatched. CDR3 coding DNA: TGCGCCAGCAGCCAAGATCGGGGGGGCGGGGAGCTGTTTTTT. This gives the protein CASSQDRGGGELFF.

Only a few counts were recorded for this clonotype. The V and J genes are TRBV4-1 and TRBJ2-5; 14 nucleotides line up with TRBD2. CDR1 and CDR2 from the germline V gene are MGHRA and YSYEKL. The V and J ends lost 1 base and 5 bases, in that order; junction bases with no gene match: 12. The CDR3 extends over 19 amino acids. CDR3 residues: CASSQAPRTSGGRRETQYF. The CDR3 DNA sequence: TGCGCCAGCAGCCAAGCACCCCGGACTAGCGGGGGGAGAAGGGAGACCCAGTACTTC.

This clonotype was counted once. A much larger clone is a single base away; this may be a read error. The genes are TRBV29-1 and TRBJ2-5; maybe TRBD1 (5 bases). This CDR3 spans 11 amino acids. Germline CDR1 SQVTM, CDR2 ANQGSEA. In DNA, the CDR3 is TGCGGCGTTGGCAGGGAAGAGACCCAGTACTTC. Translated: CGVGREETQYF.

The rearrangement links TRBV5-1 to TRBJ2-5; TRBD2 matches 11 bases. CDR1 is SGHRS, CDR2 YFSETQ, per germline. V trimming: 4 bases; J trimming: 2 bases; junction bases outside the gene matches: 10. The length of the CDR3 is 17 residues. For the CDR3, the DNA is TGCGCCAGCAGCCCCGGACTAGCGGGCGACTCTCAAGAGACCCAGTACTTC. Protein sequence: CASSPGLAGDSQETQYF.

This chain connects TRBV11-2 to TRBJ2-3, with 12 bases identical to TRBD1. The V gene end was trimmed by 4 bases and the J gene end by 7 bases; junction bases not matched to a gene: 9. Germline V gene sequence: CDR1 SGHAT, CDR2 FQNNGV. The CDR3 consists of 16 residues. The CDR3 DNA reads as TGTGCCAGCAGCTCCGGGACAGGGGGCTATCAACATACGCAGTATTTT. It encodes CASSSGTGGYQHTQYF. Full variable domain (rest looked up from reference TRBV11-2 and TRBJ2-3): EAGVAQSPRYKIIEKRQSVAFWCNPISGHATLYWYQQILGQGPKLLIQFQNNGVVDDSQLPKDRFSAERLKGVDSTLKIQPAKLEDSAVYLCASSSGTGGYQHTQYFGPGTRLTVL.

The V gene is TRBV10-3, the J gene TRBJ1-1, with 8 bases aligning to TRBD1. V was clipped by 6 bases and J by 1 base; unmatched bases: 4. CDR3 size: 14 residues. Germline-derived CDR1 and CDR2 are ENHRY and SYGVKD. CDR3 in amino acids: CAIRGGQANTEAFF. The CDR3 coding sequence is TGTGCCATCAGGGGGGGACAGGCGAACACTGAAGCTTTCTTT.

The rearrangement uses TRBV20-1 and TRBJ2-3; a weak D match, TRBD2 (5 bases). The CDR3 is 18 amino acids. V lost 5 bases and J lost 6, with 30 bases in between. Germline V gives CDR1 DFQATT, CDR2 SNEGSKA (reference sequence). The CDR3 sequence: CSADPTLRQRHLRDTQYF. The CDR3 DNA sequence: TGCAGTGCTGACCCGACCCTCCGGCAGCGGCACCTCAGGGATACGCAGTATTTT.

The V and J genes are TRBV29-1 and TRBJ1-2; D may be TRBD1 (6 bases). CDR3 length: 12 amino acids. Deletions cut 4 bases from V and 4 bases from J, with 10 bases between. Germline V lookup: CDR1 SQVTM, CDR2 ANQGSEA. The CDR3 sequence: CSVGSRGYGYTF. Written as DNA, the CDR3 is TGCAGCGTTGGGTCCAGGGGCTATGGCTACACCTTC.

This clonotype came up many times. A read error may account for a junction end that differs from germline. V is TRBV4-2 and J is TRBJ2-3, with D uncertain. CDR1 and CDR2 from the germline V gene are LGHNA and YNFKEQ. The length of the CDR3 is 14 residues. This CDR3 is CASSQDRGTDTQYF. DNA of the CDR3: TGCGCCAGCAGCCAAGATCGGGGCACAGATACGCAGTATTTT.

The chain carries TRBV6-2 or TRBV6-3 and TRBJ1-1, with D unclear. The germline V gene has CDR1 MNHEY and CDR2 SVGEGT. The CDR3 length is 12 residues. Trimming removed 4 bases from V and 5 bases from J, with 8 bases in between. The DNA of the CDR3 is TGTGCCAGCAGTTCCCCCTCAACTGAAGCTTTCTTT. As protein: CASSSPSTEAFF.

This sequence joins TRBV5-1 and TRBJ2-5, with 7 nucleotides matching TRBD1. The CDR3 spans 14 residues. J gave up 2 bases and V 4 bases, and 5 bases lay outside the gene matches. CDR1 is SGHRS and CDR2 is YFSETQ in the germline V gene. The CDR3 protein is CASSEMGQQETQYF. CDR3 nucleotide sequence: TGCGCCAGCAGCGAAATGGGACAGCAAGAGACCCAGTACTTC.

The chain carries TRBV6-1 and TRBJ1-1, with TRBD1 matching 10 bases. CDR1 and CDR2 (germline): MNHNS, SASEGT. V was clipped by 5 bases and J by 4 bases; unmatched bases: 7. This CDR3 is 15 amino acids long. The CDR3 nucleotides are TGTGCCAGCAGTATGAGACAGGGGGCACTCACTGAAGCTTTCTTT. It yields the protein CASSMRQGALTEAFF.

V and J are TRBV6-1 and TRBJ2-1; D is ambiguous. V lost 2 bases to trimming and J lost 7 bases, with 6 bases between them. CDR3 length equals 12 residues. Germline V CDR1 and CDR2: MNHNS, SASEGT. CDR3 nucleotide sequence: TGTGCCAGCAGTGAATTCAGTAATGAGCAGTTCTTC. This sequence encodes CASSEFSNEQFF.

The V and J genes are TRBV2 and TRBJ1-2, with 11 bases fitting TRBD1. The CDR3 is 14 residues long. Unmatched junction bases numbered 9, after V lost 9 bases and J lost 6 bases. Germline CDR1 reads SNHLY; CDR2 reads FYNNEI. CDR3 region: CASNLRTGGHGYTF. For the CDR3, the DNA is TGTGCCAGTAACCTTAGGACAGGGGGCCATGGCTACACCTTC.